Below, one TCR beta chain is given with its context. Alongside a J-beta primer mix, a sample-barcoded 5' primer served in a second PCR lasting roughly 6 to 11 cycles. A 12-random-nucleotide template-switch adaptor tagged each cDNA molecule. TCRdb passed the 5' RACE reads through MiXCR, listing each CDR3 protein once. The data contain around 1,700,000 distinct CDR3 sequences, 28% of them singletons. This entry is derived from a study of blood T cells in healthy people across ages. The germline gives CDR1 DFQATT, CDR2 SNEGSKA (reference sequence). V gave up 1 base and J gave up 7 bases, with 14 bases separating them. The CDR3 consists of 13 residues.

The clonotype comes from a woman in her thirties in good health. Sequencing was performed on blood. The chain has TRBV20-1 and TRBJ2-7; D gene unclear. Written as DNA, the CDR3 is TGCAGTGCTAGAGTATGGCAGCCCTCAGAGCAGTACTTC. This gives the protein CSARVWQPSEQYF.